The 24 T cell receptor beta chains below come from one sample, sequenced in a study of tissue T cells after allogeneic stem cell transplantation. Only in-frame clones appear in the TCRdb table, and some are missing; sequencing was by immunoSEQ multiplex PCR. This sample has approximately 22,000 clones, with over 60% found just once. Sequencing used spleen. The receptors derive from a female BALB/c mouse in good health. These mice share the MHC haplotype H2-d.

Details on this clone: Gene names denote mouse genes. The CDR3 end falls 1 residue outside the read, so it is completed with the germline J gene. The genes are TRBV13-1 and TRBJ1-4; D is ambiguous. Germline CDR1 is NSHNY and CDR2 is SYGAGN. V shed 3 bases and J shed 7 bases, with 7 bases lying between them. This CDR3 comprises 12 residues. The sequenced part of the CDR3 DNA is TGTGCCAGCAGTGGGGAAGGCGAAAGATTATTT. Amino acids: CASSGEGERLF. The entire CDR3 reads CASSGEGERLFF.

As regards this clone: Gene names follow the mouse nomenclature. From the germline J gene comes the end of the CDR3, since the read stops 1 residue before it. The V call is TRBV20, the J call TRBJ1-4, with 8 positions matching TRBD1. V was pared by 1 base and J by 7 bases, with 5 bases of the junction left unmatched. Germline lookup yields CDR1 GFQATS and CDR2 STVNSAI. The CDR3 has 14 amino acids. CDR3 residues: CGARARGQGERLFF. CDR3 DNA, as far as it was read: TGTGGTGCTAGGGCCAGGGGGCAGGGCGAAAGATTATTT.

Comment on this clone: The gene names here belong to mouse. The read terminates 1 residue before the CDR3 end, so the remaining end is supplied by the germline J gene. V usage is TRBV13-3 and J usage is TRBJ1-1; the D is unclear. In germline, CDR1 is NNHDY, CDR2 SYVADS. This CDR3 has 14 amino acids. Trimming removed 1 base at V and 3 bases at J, with 10 bases between. The CDR3 loop reads CASSDMGADTEVFF. The part of the CDR3 DNA that was read is TGTGCCAGCAGTGATATGGGAGCAGACACAGAAGTCTTC.

This clone was observed a handful of times. Germline and genes here are mouse. The CDR3 end is not reached by the read, which stops 1 residue before it; the germline J gene fills it in. J is TRBJ2-7 and V is TRBV13-2; 7 bases match TRBD1. The V segment lost 2 bases and the J segment 4 bases; nucleotides outside the gene matches: 3. The CDR3 runs to 13 residues. Per germline, CDR1 NNHNN and CDR2 SYGAGS (reference sequence). Here the CDR3 reads CASGEPGQYEQYF. Incomplete CDR3 DNA: TGTGCCAGCGGTGAGCCGGGACAGTATGAACAGTAC.

With respect to this clone: Genes and germline come from the mouse. The observed sequence ends 1 residue before the CDR3 terminus, with the missing tail filled in from the germline J gene. The genes are TRBV20 and TRBJ2-3, with 9 bases identical to TRBD2. The length of the CDR3 is 15 residues. Germline V gene data show CDR1 as GFQATS and CDR2 as STVNSAI. J lost 1 base, V lost 0 bases, and 2 bases had no gene match. CDR3 loop: CGARDSGGGAETLYF. The DNA read from the CDR3 is TGTGGTGCTAGGGATTCTGGGGGGGGTGCAGAAACGCTGTAT.

Comment on this clone: The gene names given are mouse names. The CDR3 is cut off 1 residue early in the read; its end comes from the germline J gene. This chain links TRBV31 with TRBJ1-4; 9 positions agree with TRBD1. J gave up 6 bases and V 3 bases, and 2 bases lay outside the gene matches. The V gene's germline CDR1 is GKSSPN and CDR2 SITVG. The CDR3 consists of 13 residues. The CDR3 DNA, read in part, is TGTGCCTGGAGAACAGGGGGCTACGAAAGATTATTT. This gives the protein CAWRTGGYERLF. The whole CDR3 sequence is CAWRTGGYERLFF.

Notes on this clone: Genes here carry mouse names. The sequence runs out 1 residue before the end of the CDR3; the remainder is reconstructed from the germline J gene. The V gene is TRBV5, the J gene TRBJ2-7, with 9 nucleotides matching TRBD2. The CDR3 totals 14 residues. V shed 4 bases and J 7 bases; nucleotides not matched to a gene: 8. CDR1 LGHNA and CDR2 YNLKQL come from the germline V gene (reference sequence). The CDR3 here is CASSPTGGRGEQYF. The CDR3 bases that were read are TGTGCCAGCAGCCCCACTGGGGGGCGGGGGGAACAGTAC.

Of note for this clone: The gene names given are mouse names. Coverage ceases 1 residue before the CDR3 finishes, and the germline J gene fills in the end. V usage is TRBV19 and J usage is TRBJ1-6, with D possibly being TRBD1 (6 bases). TRBJ1-6 is reported as an ORF; its role is uncertain. V was clipped by 3 bases and J by 0 bases, with 10 bases between them. CDR3 length equals 16 residues. The germline CDR1 and CDR2 sequences are FNHDT and SITEND (reference sequence). The CDR3 protein is CASSRGGRSYNSPLYF. CDR3 bases read: TGTGCCAGCAGTAGAGGGGGGCGTTCCTATAATTCGCCCCTCTAC.

With regard to this clone: Genes here carry mouse names. The sequenced fragment ends 1 residue before the CDR3 boundary, so the rest is inferred from the germline J gene. The rearrangement joins TRBV4 to TRBJ2-5, with 11 bases fitting TRBD2. The trim removed 5 bases at V and 6 bases at J, leaving 4 bases unmatched. This CDR3 region has 14 residues. Germline V gives CDR1 LGHDT, CDR2 YNNKQL (reference sequence). The part of the CDR3 DNA that was read is TGTGCCAGCAGCCCGGACTGGGGGGATGACACCCAGTAC. Its protein product is CASSPDWGDDTQY. The whole CDR3 sequence reads CASSPDWGDDTQYF.

Regarding this clone: The gene names given are mouse names. Read sequence stops 1 residue before the CDR3 end, and the germline J gene provides the missing end. The chain has TRBV13-2 and TRBJ2-5, with 8 bases identical to TRBD2. V lost 5 bases, J lost 0 bases, and 2 bases stayed unmatched. This CDR3 has 14 residues. Germline CDR1 and CDR2: NNHNN and SYGAGS (reference sequence). CDR3 residues: CASGPGGNQDTQYF. The CDR3 DNA, read in part, is TGTGCCAGCGGCCCTGGGGGGAACCAAGACACCCAGTAC.

On this clone: The gene names here belong to mouse. Sequencing ends 1 residue short of the CDR3 end; the germline J gene provides the rest. The chain joins TRBV29 to TRBJ2-5; D might be TRBD1 or TRBD2, each matching 5 bases. The CDR3 runs to 14 residues. Looked up from germline, CDR1 is MSHET and CDR2 is SYDVDS. The V end lost 3 bases, the J end lost 2 bases, and 9 bases lay between the germline ends. The part of the CDR3 DNA that was read is TGTGCTAGCAGTTTGGGGGTCGGCCAAGACACCCAGTAC. Translated, it gives CASSLGVGQDTQY. The whole CDR3 is CASSLGVGQDTQYF. The whole variable domain, remainder taken from reference TRBV29 and TRBJ2-5, is DMKVTQMPRYLIKRMGENVLLECGQDMSHETMYWYRQDPGLGLQLIYISYDVDSNSEGDIPKGYRVSRKKREHFSLILDSAKTNQTSVYFCASSLGVGQDTQYFGPGTRLLVL.

This clone appeared a single time. Genes and germline are mouse. The read halts 1 residue ahead of the CDR3 end, with the missing end drawn from the germline J gene. The V call is TRBV13-2, the J call TRBJ1-6; no firm D call. TRBJ1-6 carries the ORF label, with uncertain function. The V end lost 5 bases, the J end lost 7 bases, and 7 bases lay between the germline ends. Germline loops: CDR1 NNHNN, CDR2 SYGAGS (reference sequence). The CDR3 totals 12 residues. This CDR3 reads CASGGGNSPLYF. The DNA read from the CDR3 is TGTGCCAGCGGGGGAGGAAATTCGCCCCTCTAC.

Turning to this clone: Gene names and germline refer to mouse. The CDR3 end is not reached by the read, which stops 1 residue before it; the germline J gene fills it in. The chain combines TRBV1 with TRBJ2-1; 12 nucleotides align to TRBD2. The junction had 1 base not matched to a gene; V was cut back by 6 bases and J by 7 bases. Germline V gives CDR1 NSQYPW, CDR2 LRSPGD (reference sequence). This CDR3 comprises 13 residues. CDR3: CTCRDWGGAEQFF. The part of the CDR3 DNA that was read is TGCACCTGCAGAGACTGGGGGGGCGCTGAGCAGTTC.

Notes on this clone: All gene names here are mouse names. The read terminates 1 residue ahead of where the CDR3 ends, so the germline J gene completes it. J is TRBJ1-6 and V is TRBV20; D possibly corresponds to TRBD1 (6 bases). TRBJ1-6 falls under the ORF class, with uncertain function. The CDR3 consists of 14 residues. V was shortened by 2 bases and J by 5 bases, with 10 bases between the two germline ends. The germline gives CDR1 GFQATS, CDR2 STVNSAI. The CDR3 spells CGARMAGDNSPLYF. The sequenced CDR3 bases are TGTGGTGCTAGGATGGCAGGGGATAATTCGCCCCTCTAC.

This clone occurred a few times. The gene symbols are mouse symbols. With the read ending 1 residue before the CDR3 end, the germline J gene is used to fill in that end. The chain combines TRBV29 with TRBJ2-7, with 12 nucleotides matching TRBD2. The CDR3 totals 15 residues. Germline CDR1 and CDR2: MSHET and SYDVDS. V trimming: 0 bases; J trimming: 4 bases; junction bases outside the gene matches: 1. The sequenced CDR3 bases are TGTGCTAGCAGTTTATCGGACTGGGGGGGGTATGAACAGTAC. Translating it yields CASSLSDWGGYEQY. The entire CDR3 is CASSLSDWGGYEQYF.

This clone has only one observation. Gene names follow the mouse nomenclature. Read coverage stops 1 residue before the CDR3 terminus; the germline J gene supplies the remainder. The chain employs TRBV13-2 and TRBJ2-4; perhaps TRBD1 as D (5 bases). This CDR3 has 14 residues. Germline CDR1 and CDR2: NNHNN and SYGAGS (reference sequence). V lost 5 bases, J lost 0 bases, and 10 bases lay in between. This CDR3 is CASGTEGSQNTLYF. The sequenced CDR3 bases are TGTGCCAGCGGGACAGAGGGTAGTCAAAACACCTTGTAC.

About this clone: Germline and genes here are mouse. The part of the CDR3 DNA that was read is TGTGCCAGCAGACTCGGGTCAGAATTTAACCAAGACACCCAGTAC. Translated, it gives CASRLGSEFNQDTQY. The full CDR3 sequence reads CASRLGSEFNQDTQYF. This rearrangement joins TRBV14 to TRBJ2-5; unclear D gene. Sequencing ends 1 residue short of the CDR3 end; the germline J gene provides the rest. Deletions cut 5 bases from V and 0 bases from J, with 16 bases between. Germline CDR1 SGHDT, CDR2 FRDEAV. The CDR3 sequence is 16 residues long.

This clone was recorded only once. Any gene name here is a mouse gene name. The read terminates 1 residue ahead of where the CDR3 ends, so the germline J gene completes it. This sequence joins TRBV5 and TRBJ1-4; perhaps TRBD1 as D (6 bases). Deletions cut 0 bases from V and 2 bases from J, with 10 bases between. The germline V gene encodes CDR1 LGHNA and CDR2 YNLKQL (reference sequence). The CDR3 length is 16 residues. CDR3 loop: CASSQDPGHSNERLFF. CDR3 bases read: TGTGCCAGCAGCCAAGATCCGGGACACTCCAACGAAAGATTATTT.

About this clone: The listed genes are named as in mouse. The read terminates 1 residue before the CDR3 end, so the remaining end is supplied by the germline J gene. The chain links TRBV1 to TRBJ1-4; D call uncertain. The germline V and J ends were trimmed by 0 bases and 0 bases, with 8 bases remaining between them. This CDR3 spans 16 amino acids. Germline V lookup: CDR1 NSQYPW, CDR2 LRSPGD (reference sequence). CDR3 region: CTCSADLGLSNERLFF. CDR3 DNA (partial): TGCACCTGCAGTGCAGATCTAGGACTTTCCAACGAAAGATTATTT.

As for this clone: The gene names here belong to mouse. The read falls 1 residue short of the CDR3 end, and the missing part is taken from the germline J gene. V is TRBV13-2 and J is TRBJ2-3; D gene ambiguous. The CDR3 runs 12 residues. V was clipped by 0 bases and J by 3 bases, with 2 bases between them. Germline CDR1 and CDR2: NNHNN and SYGAGS (reference sequence). The covered CDR3 bases are TGTGCCAGCGGTGATGGGGCAGAAACGCTGTAT. It is translated as CASGDGAETLY. The whole CDR3 sequence reads CASGDGAETLYF.

In regard to this clone: Genes here carry mouse names. Read sequence stops 1 residue before the CDR3 end, and the germline J gene provides the missing end. This sequence joins TRBV19 and TRBJ1-1; TRBD1 matches 7 bases. From germline, CDR1 is FNHDT and CDR2 SITEND (reference sequence). The CDR3 has 13 amino acids. V was clipped by 1 base and J by 4 bases; unmatched bases: 1. The part of the CDR3 DNA that was read is TGTGCCAGCAGTATACGGGACAGCACAGAAGTCTTC. Residues: CASSIRDSTEVF. From start to end, the CDR3 is CASSIRDSTEVFF.

Comment on this clone: Germline and genes here are mouse. The CDR3 end falls 1 residue outside the read, so it is completed with the germline J gene. The V gene is TRBV31, the J gene TRBJ1-4; D perhaps matches TRBD1 (6 bases). The CDR3 spans 13 residues. Per the germline V gene, CDR1 is GKSSPN and CDR2 is SITVG. The V end lost 5 bases, the J end lost 2 bases, and 9 bases lay between the germline ends. CDR3 sequence reads: CAWGDKSNERLFF. Partial CDR3 DNA: TGTGCCTGGGGGGACAAATCCAACGAAAGATTATTT.

Of note for this clone: Genes and germline are mouse. The read stops 1 residue short of the end of the CDR3; the missing end is completed from the germline J gene. The chain couples TRBV13-3 to TRBJ1-2; D unclear. Germline loops: CDR1 NNHDY, CDR2 SYVADS. This CDR3 comprises 13 residues. Trimming took 2 bases from V and 0 from J, leaving 5 bases between them. CDR3 in amino acids: CASSETTNSDYTF. CDR3 DNA, as far as it was read: TGTGCCAGCAGTGAGACAACAAACTCCGACTACACC.

On this clone itself: Gene names and germline refer to mouse. The read terminates 1 residue before the CDR3 end, so the remaining end is supplied by the germline J gene. The chain combines TRBV24 with TRBJ2-5, with TRBD1 as a possible D gene (6 bases). Germline lookup yields CDR1 KGHTA and CDR2 FRNEEI. The CDR3 loop spans 12 amino acids. The germline V and J ends were trimmed by 2 bases and 6 bases, with 6 bases remaining between them. Partial CDR3 DNA: TGTGCCAGCAGTCTGACAGGGGACACCCAGTAC. Amino acids: CASSLTGDTQY. The whole CDR3 is CASSLTGDTQYF.